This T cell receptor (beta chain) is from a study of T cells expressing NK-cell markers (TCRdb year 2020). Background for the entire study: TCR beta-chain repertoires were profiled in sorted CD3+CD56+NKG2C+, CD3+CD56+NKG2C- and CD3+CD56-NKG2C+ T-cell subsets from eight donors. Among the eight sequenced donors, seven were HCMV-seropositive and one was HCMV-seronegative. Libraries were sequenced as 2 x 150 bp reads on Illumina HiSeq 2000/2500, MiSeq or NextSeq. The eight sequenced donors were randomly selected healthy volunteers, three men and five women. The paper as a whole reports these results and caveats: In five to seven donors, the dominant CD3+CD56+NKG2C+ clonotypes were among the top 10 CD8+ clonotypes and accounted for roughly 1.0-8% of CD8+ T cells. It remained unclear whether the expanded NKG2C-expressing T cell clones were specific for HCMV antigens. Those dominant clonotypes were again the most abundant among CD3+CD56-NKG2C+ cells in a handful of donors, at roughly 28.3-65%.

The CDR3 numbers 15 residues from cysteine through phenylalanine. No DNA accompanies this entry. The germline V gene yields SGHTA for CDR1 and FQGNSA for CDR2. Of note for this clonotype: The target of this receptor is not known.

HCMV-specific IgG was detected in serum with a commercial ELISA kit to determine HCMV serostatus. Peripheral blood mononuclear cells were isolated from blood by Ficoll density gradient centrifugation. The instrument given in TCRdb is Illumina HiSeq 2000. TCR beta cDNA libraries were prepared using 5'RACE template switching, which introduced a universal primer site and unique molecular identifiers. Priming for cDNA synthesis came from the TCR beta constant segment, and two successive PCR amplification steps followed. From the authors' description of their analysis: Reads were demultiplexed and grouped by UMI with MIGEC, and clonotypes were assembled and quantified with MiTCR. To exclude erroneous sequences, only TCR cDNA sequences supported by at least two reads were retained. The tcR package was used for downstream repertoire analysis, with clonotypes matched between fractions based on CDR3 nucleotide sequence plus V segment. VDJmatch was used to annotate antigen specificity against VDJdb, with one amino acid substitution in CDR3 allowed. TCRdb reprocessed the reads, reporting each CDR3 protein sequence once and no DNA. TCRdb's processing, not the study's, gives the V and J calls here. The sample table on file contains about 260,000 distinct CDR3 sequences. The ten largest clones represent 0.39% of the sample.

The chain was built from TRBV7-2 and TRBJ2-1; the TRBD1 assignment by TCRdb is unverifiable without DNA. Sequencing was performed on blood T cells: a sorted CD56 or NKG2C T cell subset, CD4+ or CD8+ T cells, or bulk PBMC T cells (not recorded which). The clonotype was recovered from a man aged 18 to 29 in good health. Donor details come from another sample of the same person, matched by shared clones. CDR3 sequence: CASSISGTPEDEQFF.